This T cell receptor beta chain was captured by sequencing in a study of blood T cell repertoires in COVID-19. Germline V lookup: CDR1 SGHNT, CDR2 YENEEA. V dropped 1 base and J dropped 8; count of bases not matched to a gene: 2. The CDR3 extends over 16 amino acids. The assay was immunoSEQ multiplex PCR, and TCRdb's table has in-frame clones only and misses some. The sample has about 410,000 clones, about 92% seen once; the top ten hold less than 0.75%. This receptor was obtained from a man between 18 and 29 years old who had recovered from COVID-19. The source material was PBMCs or T cells enriched from blood (not recorded which). This chain links TRBV11-3 with TRBJ2-1; 16 positions match TRBD2. The CDR3 loop reads CASSLAGTSGGDEQFF. The DNA of the CDR3 is TGTGCCAGCAGCTTAGCCGGGACTAGCGGGGGGGATGAGCAGTTCTTC.